The rows below give T cell receptor beta chains drawn from one sample of a study of shared clonotypes between healthy human individuals. TCRdb's copy holds only in-frame clones and misses some; the assay was immunoSEQ multiplex PCR. Here the sample spans some 580,000 clones, around 97% being singletons. The sample taken for sequencing was naive CD4+ T cells sorted from blood. These receptors came from a woman aged 25 to 39 in good health. CDR3s include the opening cysteine and the closing phenylalanine or tryptophan. Each record gives: D gene, J gene, V gene, clone size, CDR3 DNA, CDR3 protein. A D gene is named only where the DNA matches it firmly. Rows give clone size only sometimes, using once, few, many, or a class for an expanded clone.

D: .; J: TRBJ1-5; V: TRBV19; size: few; DNA: TGTGCCAGTAGTCTGGGGACGGGCAATCAGCCCCAGCATTTT; CDR3: CASSLGTGNQPQHF
D: .; J: TRBJ2-1; V: TRBV2; size: .; DNA: TGTGCCAGCAGCCTCGGGTATGAGCAGTTCTTC; CDR3: CASSLGYEQFF
D: .; J: TRBJ1-2; V: TRBV29-1; size: .; DNA: TGCAGCGTTGAAGCGGACAGTTACTATGGCTACACCTTC; CDR3: CSVEADSYYGYTF
D: .; J: TRBJ1-3; V: TRBV5-1; size: .; DNA: TGCGCCAGCAGCTTGGAGGGCTCTGGAAACACCATATATTTT; CDR3: CASSLEGSGNTIYF
D: .; J: TRBJ2-2; V: TRBV5-6; size: .; DNA: TGTGCCAGCAGGCGCCGACCCGGGGCCGGGGAGCTGTTTTTT; CDR3: CASRRRPGAGELFF
D: TRBD1; J: TRBJ1-1; V: TRBV7-9; size: .; DNA: TGTGCCAGCAGCTTATTAGGGACAGGGCCCACTGAAGCTTTCTTT; CDR3: CASSLLGTGPTEAFF
D: .; J: TRBJ2-3; V: TRBV20-1; size: once; DNA: TGCAGTGCCCCGGTGGATACGCAGTATTTT; CDR3: CSAPVDTQYF
D: .; J: TRBJ2-3; V: TRBV28; size: .; DNA: TGTGCCAGCAGTTCTCTCGGGACTGCCACAGATACGCAGTATTTT; CDR3: CASSSLGTATDTQYF
D: .; J: TRBJ1-3; V: TRBV28; size: .; DNA: TGTGCCAGCAGTTGGGACTCTGGAAACACCATATATTTT; CDR3: CASSWDSGNTIYF
D: .; J: TRBJ2-1; V: TRBV6-1; size: .; DNA: TGTGCCACCTGGGACCGCGGCGATGAGCAGTTCTTC; CDR3: CATWDRGDEQFF
D: TRBD2; J: TRBJ2-1; V: TRBV19; size: once; DNA: TGTGCCAGTAGTATCCTAGCGGGAGGGCCGGTTGAGCAGTTCTTC; CDR3: CASSILAGGPVEQFF
D: .; J: TRBJ2-3; V: TRBV11-2; size: once; DNA: TGTGCCAGCAGCTTAGATCAACCGACAGATACGCAGTATTTT; CDR3: CASSLDQPTDTQYF
D: TRBD1; J: TRBJ2-7; V: TRBV13; size: .; DNA: TGTGCCAGCAGCTTAGTTGGACAGGGGTCCTACGAGCAGTACTTC; CDR3: CASSLVGQGSYEQYF
D: .; J: TRBJ1-2; V: TRBV5-1; size: .; DNA: TGCGCCAGCAGCTTCGGGCAGTCCAACTATGGCTACACCTTC; CDR3: CASSFGQSNYGYTF
D: .; J: TRBJ2-5; V: TRBV6-6; size: .; DNA: TGTGCCAGCAGTTCGGGCCACCGCATTCCCCTAGAGCAGTACTTC; CDR3: CASSSGHRIPLEQYF
D: TRBD2; J: TRBJ2-1; V: TRBV7-7; size: .; DNA: TGTGCCAGCAGCTTAGGTAGCGGGAGTACATATGAGCAGTTCTTC; CDR3: CASSLGSGSTYEQFF
D: .; J: TRBJ2-7; V: TRBV5-1; size: .; DNA: TGCGCCAGCAGTCCTAAACCTCAGGGGAAGGTGTACGAGCAGTACTTC; CDR3: CASSPKPQGKVYEQYF
D: .; J: TRBJ1-1; V: TRBV30; size: .; DNA: TGTGCCTGGAAGCGCTCCTCTCCCGGCACTGAAGCTTTCTTT; CDR3: CAWKRSSPGTEAFF
D: .; J: TRBJ1-1; V: TRBV25-1; size: .; DNA: TGTGCCAGCAGTGAATTCGGCAAGAGGGGTACTGAAGCTTTCTTT; CDR3: CASSEFGKRGTEAFF
D: TRBD2; J: TRBJ2-7; V: TRBV5-4; size: once; DNA: TGTGCCAGCAGCTTGAAGGTAGCGGGAGGGCAAGAGCAGTACTTC; CDR3: CASSLKVAGGQEQYF
D: .; J: TRBJ2-5; V: TRBV7-2; size: .; DNA: TGTGCCAGCAGCTTAGGCCAGGGGAGGAGGCAAGAGACCCAGTACTTC; CDR3: CASSLGQGRRQETQYF
D: .; J: TRBJ2-1; V: TRBV9; size: .; DNA: TGTGCCAGCAGCGTAGACAGGGATGAGCAGTTCTTC; CDR3: CASSVDRDEQFF
D: TRBD1; J: TRBJ1-2; V: TRBV7-9; size: .; DNA: TGTGCCAGCAGCCAAGGACAGGACGACTATGGCTACACCTTC; CDR3: CASSQGQDDYGYTF
D: TRBD2; J: TRBJ2-1; V: TRBV30; size: .; DNA: TGTGCCTGGATTATAAAGACTAGCGGGAGGGGGGAGCAGTTCTTC; CDR3: CAWIIKTSGRGEQFF
D: TRBD2; J: TRBJ2-7; V: TRBV10-1; size: .; DNA: TGCGCCAGCAGTGAAGACCCGGGACTAGGACCTCAGTACTTC; CDR3: CASSEDPGLGPQYF
D: .; J: TRBJ2-1; V: TRBV28; size: .; DNA: TGTGCCAGCAGTACCGCCAGCGTGAGCTCCTACAATGAGCAGTTCTTC; CDR3: CASSTASVSSYNEQFF
D: .; J: TRBJ1-4; V: TRBV5-5; size: .; DNA: TGTGCCAGCAGCTCGAGGTGGGGTGAAAAACTGTTTTTT; CDR3: CASSSRWGEKLFF
D: TRBD1; J: TRBJ1-4; V: TRBV6-1; size: .; DNA: TGTGCCAGCAGTGAGGGGACAGGTGTCTTCCTTAATGAAAAACTGTTTTTT; CDR3: CASSEGTGVFLNEKLFF
D: .; J: TRBJ1-1; V: TRBV6-6; size: .; DNA: TGTGCCAGCAGTCCTACGCAAATGAACACTGAAGCTTTCTTT; CDR3: CASSPTQMNTEAFF
D: .; J: TRBJ2-2; V: TRBV5-1; size: .; DNA: TGCGCCAGCAGCTTTTCCGGGATTCGAACCGGGGAGCTGTTTTTT; CDR3: CASSFSGIRTGELFF
D: .; J: TRBJ1-4; V: TRBV28; size: .; DNA: TGTGCCAGCAGTTTGGCAGGGGACGAAAAACTGTTTTTT; CDR3: CASSLAGDEKLFF
D: TRBD1; J: TRBJ1-1; V: TRBV18; size: .; DNA: TGTGCCAGCTCACCACCTCGGGACAGGGCCACTGAAGCTTTCTTT; CDR3: CASSPPRDRATEAFF
D: .; J: TRBJ2-7; V: TRBV6-5; size: .; DNA: TGTGCCAGCAGAGACGGGACCGCCAGCTCCTACGAGCAGTACTTC; CDR3: CASRDGTASSYEQYF
D: .; J: TRBJ1-1; V: TRBV7-2; size: .; DNA: TGTGCCAGCAGCCCTGTGACAGGTTTAACCCCTGAAGCTTTCTTT; CDR3: CASSPVTGLTPEAFF
D: TRBD2; J: TRBJ2-7; V: TRBV18; size: .; DNA: TGTGCCAGCTCACTCGGGACTAGCGGGAGTTATTTCTCCTACGAGCAGTACTTC; CDR3: CASSLGTSGSYFSYEQYF
D: TRBD2; J: TRBJ2-5; V: TRBV18; size: once; DNA: TGTGCCAGCTCATCAAACCCGGGACTAGCGGGAGTAAGGGAGACCCAGTACTTC; CDR3: CASSSNPGLAGVRETQYF
D: .; J: TRBJ1-2; V: TRBV28; size: .; DNA: TGTGCCAGCAGTCCCCAGAACCCCCTAGGGAGTAATGGCTACACCTTC; CDR3: CASSPQNPLGSNGYTF
D: .; J: TRBJ2-3; V: TRBV28; size: .; DNA: TGTGCCAGCAGTTTGAGTCGGGGCACAGATACGCAGTATTTT; CDR3: CASSLSRGTDTQYF
D: .; J: TRBJ2-3; V: TRBV9; size: .; DNA: TGTGCCAGCAGAGGGGACGTATACACAGATACGCAGTATTTT; CDR3: CASRGDVYTDTQYF
D: .; J: TRBJ2-5; V: TRBV30; size: .; DNA: TGTGCCTGGAGTGTACCGAAAAAGGTGGGAGAGACCCAGTACTTC; CDR3: CAWSVPKKVGETQYF
D: .; J: TRBJ1-1; V: TRBV28; size: .; DNA: TGTGCCAGCAGCTTATCACAGCCACCTAACACTGAAGCTTTCTTT; CDR3: CASSLSQPPNTEAFF
D: .; J: TRBJ2-7; V: TRBV19; size: once; DNA: TGTGCCAGTAGTACCTCGGGACACCTCTCCTACGAGCAGTACTTC; CDR3: CASSTSGHLSYEQYF